This entry lists 11 T cell receptor beta chains sequenced from one sample in a study of T cells in Graves' hyperthyroidism and ophthalmopathy. Amplified TCR beta CDR3 regions derived from RNA transcripts. TCR CDR3 underwent first-round RT-PCR with the HTBI primer set. Each CDR3 protein is one row after TCRdb ran MiXCR on the multiplex PCR reads. The sample holds hundreds of thousands of distinct CDR3 sequences, roughly 21% seen once. Sequences were obtained from blood. The source of these receptors is a man aged 40-50 years with Graves' ophthalmopathy.

This clonotype was counted many times. V usage is TRBV13 and J usage is TRBJ2-3, with D perhaps matching TRBD1 or TRBD2 (5 bases each). The V and J ends lost 5 bases and 2 bases respectively, with 14 bases between them. The CDR3 spans 15 residues. Looked up from germline, CDR1 is PRHDT and CDR2 is FYEKMQ (reference sequence). CDR3 nucleotides: TGTGCCAGCAGCCCTAGCCTGGGGGACACAGATACGCAGTATTTT. It translates to CASSPSLGDTDTQYF.

This clonotype has just a few counts. The chain employs TRBV2 and TRBJ2-2; D not certain. The length of the CDR3 is 14 residues. Trimming removed 7 bases at V and 6 bases at J, with 15 bases between. Germline CDR1 is SNHLY and CDR2 is FYNNEI. CDR3 sequence: CASIPFSAAGELFF. The CDR3 DNA reads as TGTGCCAGCATCCCCTTTTCCGCGGCCGGGGAGCTGTTTTTT.

This clonotype was picked up many times. The chain has TRBV12-3 or TRBV12-4 and TRBJ1-2; TRBD1 matches at 9 bases. V lost 6 bases to trimming and J lost 2 bases; unmatched junction nucleotides: 7. There are 15 residues in the CDR3. CDR3 DNA sequence: TGTGCCAGCAGACTTGATGGGACAGGGAACTATGGCTACACCTTC. Encoded protein: CASRLDGTGNYGYTF.

This clonotype was counted at least ten times. V and J are TRBV12-3 or TRBV12-4 and TRBJ2-2, with 12 nucleotides matching TRBD2. The CDR3 is made up of 16 amino acids. The V segment lost 7 bases and the J segment 3 bases; nucleotides outside the gene matches: 6. CDR3 coding DNA: TGTGCCAGCATTCTAGCGGGGGGGCTTTACACCGGGGAGCTGTTTTTT. Amino acids: CASILAGGLYTGELFF.

The V call is TRBV4-1, the J call TRBJ1-2, with 9 positions matching TRBD1. Trimming cost V 4 bases and J 8 bases; bases outside gene matches: 8. Germline lookup yields CDR1 MGHRA and CDR2 YSYEKL. The CDR3 spans 14 residues. CDR3 sequence: CASSLQQGAKGYTF. CDR3 DNA: TGCGCCAGCAGCCTCCAACAGGGGGCGAAGGGCTACACCTTC.

V is TRBV4-1 and J is TRBJ2-1; D perhaps matches TRBD2 (5 bases). The length of the CDR3 is 17 residues. Germline V CDR1 and CDR2: MGHRA, YSYEKL. V lost 4 bases and J lost 0, with 16 bases in between. The CDR3 protein is CASSPAPAESSYNEQFF. Written as DNA, the CDR3 is TGCGCCAGCAGCCCCGCCCCAGCGGAGAGCTCCTACAATGAGCAGTTCTTC.

The V gene is TRBV6-8, the J gene TRBJ2-7; 8 bases agree with TRBD2. This CDR3 has 20 amino acids. The germline CDR1 and CDR2 sequences are MNHGY and SAAAGT. V gave up 2 bases and J gave up 4 bases; unmatched junction bases: 22. Here the CDR3 DNA reads TGTGCCAGCAGTTACCCAGGGTGTTCAACCGGGAGGGCCGAAGGGTACGAGCAGTACTTC. This codes for CASSYPGCSTGRAEGYEQYF.

The V and J genes are TRBV27 and TRBJ1-2; 9 nucleotides match TRBD1. CDR1 is MNHEY and CDR2 is SMNVEV in the germline V gene (reference sequence). This CDR3 contains 15 residues. V dropped 3 bases and J dropped 4; count of bases not matched to a gene: 6. CDR3 nucleotide sequence: TGTGCCAGCAGTTTTACCGGGACAGGGTTCTATGGCTACACCTTC. Its translation: CASSFTGTGFYGYTF.

The chain joins TRBV30 to TRBJ2-2; no definite D call. V gave up 1 base and J gave up 3 bases, with 6 bases separating them. The V gene's germline CDR1 is GTSNPN and CDR2 SVGIG (reference sequence). This CDR3 is built from 13 residues. CDR3 nucleotide sequence: TGTGCCTGGAGTGGGTCGGACACCGGGGAGCTGTTTTTT. Translating it yields CAWSGSDTGELFF.

The chain is built from TRBV3-1 and TRBJ2-7, with 9 bases lining up with TRBD2. The CDR3 covers 12 residues. Trimming took 4 bases from V and 7 from J; bases not matched to a gene: 2. Germline V lookup: CDR1 LGHDT, CDR2 YNNKEL (reference sequence). The DNA of the CDR3 is TGTGCCAGCAGCCGAGGACTAGCGGAGCAGTACTTC. This codes for CASSRGLAEQYF.

In this sample, this clonotype turned up many times. The V call is TRBV7-2, the J call TRBJ2-7; 9 nucleotides match TRBD2. V was pared by 5 bases and J by 7 bases, with 12 bases of the junction left unmatched. This CDR3 has 15 residues. In germline, CDR1 is SGHTA, CDR2 FQGNSA. The CDR3 protein is CASSRPAGGLGEQYF. The CDR3 region has the DNA TGTGCCAGCAGCCGACCAGCGGGAGGCCTAGGGGAGCAGTACTTC.